The next 5 T cell receptor beta chains were all read from a single sample in a study of monozygotic twins with inflammatory bowel disease. TCRdb derives one entry per CDR3 protein from the 5' RACE reads, leaving out DNA. Listed are about 350,000 distinct CDR3 sequences; 2% to 2.5% falls within the top ten. The material sequenced was blood. All receptors come from a human donor with ulcerative colitis or Crohn's disease, or a healthy co-twin of an affected twin (not recorded which).

V gene TRBV5-1 combines with J gene TRBJ2-3; TCRdb proposes TRBD1, but this gene call is untestable without DNA. CDR1 is SGHRS and CDR2 is YFSETQ in the germline V gene. CDR3 length equals 15 residues. CDR3 sequence reads: CASTTTGGPRDTQYF.

This chain uses TRBV5-1 with TRBJ2-2. Germline loops: CDR1 SGHRS, CDR2 YFSETQ. The CDR3 totals 13 residues. CDR3 amino acids: CASSSQILGELFF.

This CDR3 reads CASMLRLSFQETQYF. The V and J genes are TRBV6-5 and TRBJ2-5. The CDR3 covers 15 residues. Germline V CDR1 and CDR2: MNHEY, SVGAGI.

V usage is TRBV20-1 and J usage is TRBJ2-6; lacking DNA, the TRBD2 call made by TCRdb goes unchecked. Germline V gene sequence: CDR1 DFQATT, CDR2 SNEGSKA (reference sequence). The CDR3 is 16 residues long. CDR3 amino acids: CSARDSVGRGANVLTF.

This rearrangement joins TRBV7-2 to TRBJ2-7. Germline V gene data show CDR1 as SGHTA and CDR2 as FQGNSA. The CDR3 extends over 11 amino acids. CDR3 protein: CASSSSFWLNF.